Below, 7 T cell receptor beta chains from the same sample are listed, as sequenced in a study of neoadjuvant anti-PD-1 for oral cavity cancer. Assay: immunoSEQ multiplex PCR; the TCRdb copy retains only in-frame clones and omits some. The table lists thousands of clones, 50% to 70% of them singletons, with around 6.4% in the top ten. The source material was tumor tissue, sampled before nivolumab (anti-PD-1) treatment. These receptors originate from a person aged 40 to 85 with oral cavity squamous cell carcinoma.

The rearrangement uses TRBV28 and TRBJ2-3; the match to TRBD2 covers 8 bases. The V and J ends lost 4 bases and 7 bases, in that order; junction bases with no gene match: 10. CDR3 size: 15 residues. Germline V lookup: CDR1 MDHEN, CDR2 SYDVKM. CDR3 in DNA: TGTGCCAGCAGTTCGGCGCTAGGACTAGCTTATACGCAGTATTTT. Protein: CASSSALGLAYTQYF.

This rearrangement joins TRBV15 to TRBJ2-4; no definite D call. The germline V and J ends were trimmed by 1 base and 8 bases, with 6 bases remaining between them. The CDR3 runs 12 residues. Germline assignment: CDR1 LNHNV and CDR2 YYDKDF (reference sequence). The CDR3 loop reads CATSRVSDIQYF. The CDR3 coding sequence is TGTGCCACCAGCAGAGTATCGGACATTCAGTACTTC.

The genes are TRBV28 and TRBJ1-2, with 7 bases that match TRBD1. The J segment lost 4 bases and the V segment lost 3 bases, leaving 5 bases of the junction unmatched. The CDR3 length is 14 residues. Germline assignment: CDR1 MDHEN and CDR2 SYDVKM. In DNA form, the CDR3 reads TGTGCCAGCAGTTTCCCTGGGACAGCCTATGGCTACACCTTC. Translated: CASSFPGTAYGYTF.

Concerning this clone itself: The junction departs from the called germline gene at one end, perhaps through a read error. The CDR3 region is CASSPGLDSHEQYF. The CDR3, as DNA: TGTGCCAGCAGCCCCGGACTAGACTCCCACGAGCAGTACTTC. The chain joins TRBV7-9 to TRBJ2-7; TRBD2 matches 7 bases. This CDR3 region has 14 residues. Germline V CDR1 and CDR2: SEHNR, FQNEAQ (reference sequence).

This clone appeared a single time. The chain employs TRBV5-1 and TRBJ1-4; 11 nucleotides agree with TRBD1. This CDR3 region has 16 residues. The V and J ends lost 2 bases and 5 bases, in that order; junction bases with no gene match: 5. Germline V gives CDR1 SGHRS, CDR2 YFSETQ. DNA of the CDR3: TGCGCCAGCAGCTTATCAGGACAGGGGGCGAATGAAAAACTGTTTTTT. This translates into CASSLSGQGANEKLFF.

CDR3 region: CAWSRDSGSGNTIYF. As DNA, the CDR3 is TGTGCCTGGAGTAGGGACAGTGGCTCTGGAAACACCATATATTTT. The chain carries TRBV30 and TRBJ1-3; 7 bases are a match to TRBD1. V trimming: 2 bases; J trimming: 0 bases; junction bases outside the gene matches: 4. Germline assignment: CDR1 GTSNPN and CDR2 SVGIG (reference sequence). The CDR3 extends over 15 amino acids.

This clone was recorded a few times. The rearrangement joins TRBV7-6 to TRBJ1-5, with 7 bases fitting TRBD1. CDR3 length equals 14 residues. The V gene's germline CDR1 is SGHVS and CDR2 FNYEAQ. With V trimmed by 5 bases and J by 11 bases, 12 bases remained unmatched. The CDR3 here is CASSETTGTLSQHF. For the CDR3, the DNA is TGTGCCAGCAGCGAGACGACAGGGACCTTGTCCCAGCATTTT.